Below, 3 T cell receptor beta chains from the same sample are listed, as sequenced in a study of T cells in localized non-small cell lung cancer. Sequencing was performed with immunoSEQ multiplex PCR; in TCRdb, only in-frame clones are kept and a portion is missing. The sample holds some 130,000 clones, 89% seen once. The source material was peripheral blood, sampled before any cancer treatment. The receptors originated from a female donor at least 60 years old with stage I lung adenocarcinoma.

This chain's CDR3 is CASSLDRGPYEQYF. CDR3 DNA sequence: TGTGCCAGCAGCCTCGACAGGGGTCCCTACGAGCAGTACTTC. The gene calls are TRBV28 and TRBJ2-7; 8 bases line up with TRBD1. Germline-derived CDR1 and CDR2 are MDHEN and SYDVKM. Germline trimming cut 6 bases from V and 2 bases from J; bases unmatched to any gene: 6. The CDR3 covers 14 residues.

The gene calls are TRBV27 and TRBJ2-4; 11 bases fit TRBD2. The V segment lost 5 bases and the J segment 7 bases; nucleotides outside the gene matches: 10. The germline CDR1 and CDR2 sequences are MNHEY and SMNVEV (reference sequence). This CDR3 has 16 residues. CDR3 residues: CASSIAGGPGLNIQYF. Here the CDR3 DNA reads TGTGCCAGCAGTATAGCGGGAGGGCCGGGCCTTAACATTCAGTACTTC.

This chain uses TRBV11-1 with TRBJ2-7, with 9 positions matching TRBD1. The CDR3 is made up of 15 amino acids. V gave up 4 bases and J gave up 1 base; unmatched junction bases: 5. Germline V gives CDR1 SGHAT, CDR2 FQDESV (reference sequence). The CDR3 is CASSSKGQGSYEQYF. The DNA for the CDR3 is TGTGCCAGCAGCTCGAAAGGACAGGGGTCCTACGAGCAGTACTTC.